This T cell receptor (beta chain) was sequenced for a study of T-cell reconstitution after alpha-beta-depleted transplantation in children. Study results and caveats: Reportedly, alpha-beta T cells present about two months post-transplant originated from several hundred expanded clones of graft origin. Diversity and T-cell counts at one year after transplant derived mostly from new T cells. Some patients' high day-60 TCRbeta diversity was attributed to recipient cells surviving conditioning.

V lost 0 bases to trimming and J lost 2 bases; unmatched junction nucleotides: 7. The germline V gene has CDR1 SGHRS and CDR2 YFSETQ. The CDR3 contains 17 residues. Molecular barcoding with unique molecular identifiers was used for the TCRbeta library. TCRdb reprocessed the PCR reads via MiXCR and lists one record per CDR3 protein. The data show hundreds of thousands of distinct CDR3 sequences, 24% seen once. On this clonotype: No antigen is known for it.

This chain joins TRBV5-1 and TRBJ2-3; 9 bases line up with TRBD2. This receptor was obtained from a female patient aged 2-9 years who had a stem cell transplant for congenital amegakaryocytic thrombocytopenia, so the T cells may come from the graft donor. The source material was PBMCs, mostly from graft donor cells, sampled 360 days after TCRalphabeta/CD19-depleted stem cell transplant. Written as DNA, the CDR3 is TGCGCCAGCAGCTTGGCCAAGCTAGCGGGGCTCACAGATACGCAGTATTTT. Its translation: CASSLAKLAGLTDTQYF.